The T cell receptor (beta chain) under discussion was sequenced for a study of T-cell memory formation after mild COVID-19. Whole-study context: In these data, TCR clusters were largely donor specific.

This clonotype has just a few counts. Trimming cost V 5 bases and J 7 bases, with 20 bases left between them. Germline V gene data show CDR1 as DFQATT and CDR2 as SNEGSKA (reference sequence). The CDR3 has 14 residues. cDNA libraries for TCR alpha and TCR beta, carrying sample barcodes and UMIs, came from 5'RACE with constant-segment primers. TCRdb recomputed calls from the 5' RACE reads with MiXCR, one row per CDR3 protein. The sample holds around 370,000 distinct CDR3 sequences, roughly 21% seen once. The TCR comes from an adult woman who had mild COVID-19 (a few samples of this study predate the infection). Cell type and time point are not known. The sequencing input was PBMCs or a T cell subset sorted from them (not recorded which). This sequence joins TRBV20-1 and TRBJ1-1, with D perhaps TRBD1 (5 bases). CDR3 in amino acids: CSAGTQGSDGEAFF. CDR3 in DNA: TGCAGTGCTGGTACTCAGGGAAGTGACGGTGAAGCTTTCTTT.